The 29 T cell receptor beta chains below all came from one sample that was sequenced in a study of regulatory T cells in long-lasting Graves disease. CDR3-region Arm-PCR and iRepertoire HTBI primers produced the TCR beta libraries. TCRdb reprocessed the multiplex PCR reads with MiXCR, giving one entry per CDR3 protein. The sample carries a few hundred thousand distinct CDR3 sequences, around 21% recorded once. Time point of the sample: newly diagnosed GD, antithyroid drugs for less than 3 months. PBMCs were the source of the RNA used for TCR sequencing. The source material was peripheral blood mononuclear cells (PBMCs), sampled at new diagnosis, from a patient treated with antithyroid drugs. Receptors originate from a female donor with Graves disease.

The J gene is TRBJ1-3, the V gene TRBV10-3; D ambiguous. Trimming took off 4 bases at V and 4 bases at J, with 8 bases between the two ends. This CDR3 is 13 amino acids long. Germline V gives CDR1 ENHRY, CDR2 SYGVKD. CDR3 residues: CAISGEGGNTIYF. CDR3 sequence (DNA): TGTGCCATCAGTGGCGAAGGGGGAAACACCATATATTTT.

Ten or more counts support this clonotype. V and J are TRBV11-2 and TRBJ1-3; D is possibly TRBD1 (5 bases). The ends were cut back, 5 bases at V and 9 bases at J, with 14 bases in the middle. The CDR3 runs 13 residues. Per germline, CDR1 SGHAT and CDR2 FQNNGV. CDR3 sequence: CASSRGVLGTIYF. The DNA of the CDR3 is TGTGCCAGCAGCCGAGGGGTTCTAGGCACCATATATTTT.

This clonotype showed up many times. The rearrangement links TRBV11-2 to TRBJ2-7; no reliable D call. The germline gives CDR1 SGHAT, CDR2 FQNNGV. CDR3 length equals 13 residues. Trimming stripped 5 bases from V and 2 bases from J, with 10 bases between. In DNA form, the CDR3 reads TGTGCCAGCAGCAGGACGGCTGCCTACGAGCAGTACTTC. Encoded protein: CASSRTAAYEQYF.

This clonotype was seen at least ten times. DNA of the CDR3: TGTGCCAGTCGCCCTGACAGGAGGGCTAGCGGGGGAGAGACCCAGTACTTC. Translation gives CASRPDRRASGGETQYF. This chain joins TRBV19 and TRBJ2-5; 10 bases map to TRBD2. Germline-derived CDR1 and CDR2 are LNHDA and SQIVND (reference sequence). This CDR3 is built from 17 residues. V was pared by 8 bases and J by 4 bases, with 16 bases of the junction left unmatched.

In this sample, this clonotype turned up many times. This chain links TRBV12-3 or TRBV12-4 with TRBJ2-3; TRBD2 matches at 9 bases. The V and J ends lost 3 bases and 10 bases, in that order; junction bases with no gene match: 8. The length of the CDR3 is 14 residues. The DNA of the CDR3 is TGTGCCAGCAGTTTTAGCGGGAGAAGGGAGGCGCAGTATTTT. Its protein is CASSFSGRREAQYF.

This clonotype has just a few counts. The likely explanation is a read error, given a far larger clone one base away. This sequence joins TRBV11-2 and TRBJ2-1; 15 nucleotides match TRBD2. This CDR3 spans 16 amino acids. Germline-derived CDR1 and CDR2 are SGHAT and FQNNGV. The CDR3 bases are TGTGCCAGCAGCTCAGGACTAGCGGGGGGGTACAATGAGCAGTCCTTC. Translating it yields CASSSGLAGGYNEQSF.

The V call is TRBV7-2, the J call TRBJ2-1; D is perhaps TRBD2 (6 bases). Trimming removed 9 bases at V and 9 bases at J, with 18 bases between. Germline-derived CDR1 and CDR2 are SGHTA and FQGNSA. This CDR3 contains 13 residues. CDR3 nucleotides: TGTGCCAGTAGTCCCCAACGGGGGTGTGAGCAGTTCTTC. The encoded protein is CASSPQRGCEQFF.

The V gene is TRBV11-3, the J gene TRBJ2-1; 7 nucleotides line up with TRBD2. J lost 4 bases, V lost 5 bases, and 8 bases had no gene match. Germline V lookup: CDR1 SGHNT, CDR2 YENEEA. This CDR3 region has 15 residues. CDR3 loop: CASSVSGVSYNEQFF. CDR3 coding DNA: TGTGCCAGCAGCGTAAGCGGGGTCAGTTACAATGAGCAGTTCTTC.

In its sample, this clonotype was seen many times. Compared with germline, one end of the junction differs, possibly owing to a read error. The chain joins TRBV11-3 to TRBJ2-1, with D perhaps TRBD2 (6 bases). The CDR3 is made up of 17 amino acids. The germline V gene encodes CDR1 SGHNT and CDR2 YENEEA. In nucleotides, the CDR3 is TGTGCCAGCAGCCTAGAAGGGGAACTAGCACCCTACAATGAGCAGTTCTTC. This translates into CASSLEGELAPYNEQFF.

This clonotype was detected ten times or more. The chain couples TRBV29-1 to TRBJ2-7; weak D call: TRBD2 (5 bases). Trimming shortened V by 7 bases and J by 6 bases, and 13 bases separated the two germline ends. Germline CDR1 reads SQVTM; CDR2 reads ANQGSEA. The CDR3 extends over 11 amino acids. Here the CDR3 reads CSASGFAEQYF. The DNA of the CDR3 is TGCAGCGCCTCGGGATTCGCCGAGCAGTACTTC.

The rearrangement joins TRBV7-3 to TRBJ2-2; D is possibly TRBD2 (5 bases). Germline-derived CDR1 and CDR2 are SGHTA and FQGTGA. The ends were cut back, 2 bases at V and 8 bases at J, with 9 bases in the middle. The CDR3 sequence is 13 residues long. Written as DNA, the CDR3 is TGTGCCAGCAGCTTACAGTCGGGGGGGGAGCTGTTTTTT. Protein sequence: CASSLQSGGELFF.

Note on this clonotype: A single base separates this from a much larger clone, so it may be a read error. The genes are TRBV7-2 and TRBJ1-4, with a weak D call TRBD1 (5 bases). The CDR3 length is 15 residues. Germline CDR1 is SGHTA and CDR2 is FQGNSA. The CDR3 region has the DNA TGTGCCGGCAGCTTAGCGGGACCAGGGTCTGAAAAACTGTTTTTT. Translated: CAGSLAGPGSEKLFF.

There are many counts of this clonotype. The gene calls are TRBV20-1 and TRBJ2-3; D is ambiguous. Per the germline V gene, CDR1 is DFQATT and CDR2 is SNEGSKA (reference sequence). CDR3 length: 14 residues. Trimming shortened V by 0 bases and J by 0 bases, and 7 bases separated the two germline ends. DNA for the CDR3: TGCAGTGCTAGAGATCCCGTTAGCACAGATACGCAGTATTTT. Its translation: CSARDPVSTDTQYF.

Many counts were recorded for this clonotype. V usage is TRBV3-1 and J usage is TRBJ1-2; D is ambiguous. Trimming took 1 base from V and 5 from J, leaving 11 bases between them. This CDR3 has 14 amino acids. Germline V gene sequence: CDR1 LGHDT, CDR2 YNNKEL (reference sequence). CDR3 region: CASSQASGFYGYTF. In nucleotides, the CDR3 is TGTGCCAGCAGCCAAGCCTCCGGGTTTTATGGCTACACCTTC.

This clonotype was observed many times. The genes are TRBV20-1 and TRBJ1-1; 8 bases map to TRBD1. Germline CDR1 is DFQATT and CDR2 is SNEGSKA (reference sequence). With 1 base clipped from V and 1 base from J, the junction kept 2 bases outside the gene matches. CDR3 length equals 14 residues. The CDR3: CSARVDRANTEAFF. In DNA, the CDR3 is TGCAGTGCTAGAGTGGACAGGGCGAACACTGAAGCTTTCTTT.

In its sample, this clonotype was seen many times. The rearrangement joins TRBV5-8 to TRBJ2-7; D may be TRBD2 (6 bases). V was trimmed by 6 bases and J by 3 bases, leaving 16 bases between them. The CDR3 has 14 residues. The V gene's germline CDR1 is SGHTS and CDR2 YDEGEE. CDR3 bases: TGTGCCAGCACCCCACCGGGGGTTCACTACGAGCAGTACTTC. Its protein is CASTPPGVHYEQYF.

Many counts were recorded for this clonotype. The chain recombines TRBV7-9 with TRBJ1-1; TRBD1 aligns across 8 bases. Trimming took 6 bases from V and 0 from J; bases not matched to a gene: 6. The germline gives CDR1 SEHNR, CDR2 FQNEAQ (reference sequence). CDR3 size: 15 residues. DNA of the CDR3: TGTGCCAGCAGACCTAGACAGGGGATGAACACTGAAGCTTTCTTT. The encoded protein is CASRPRQGMNTEAFF.

This clonotype was seen many times. V usage is TRBV29-1 and J usage is TRBJ1-2, with D possibly being TRBD1 (5 bases). V lost 2 bases and J lost 8, with 12 bases in between. Per the germline V gene, CDR1 is SQVTM and CDR2 is ANQGSEA. The CDR3 is 12 amino acids. The CDR3 bases are TGCAGCGTTGAAAGGGGATCCGACGGCTACACCTTC. Its protein is CSVERGSDGYTF.

CDR3 DNA sequence: TGTGCCAGCAGGGGACTAGCGGGGGGGTCCTACAATGAGCAGTTCTTC. Translating it yields CASRGLAGGSYNEQFF. The J gene is TRBJ2-1, the V gene TRBV2; 16 bases match TRBD2. The germline V gene has CDR1 SNHLY and CDR2 FYNNEI. CDR3 size: 16 residues. The V and J ends lost 6 bases and 1 base, in that order; junction bases with no gene match: 0.

There are many counts of this clonotype. The CDR3 region has the DNA TGCAGTGCTAAAGGAGGGAGTGCAACTAATGAAAAACTGTTTTTT. This codes for CSAKGGSATNEKLFF. V and J are TRBV20-1 and TRBJ1-4; D remains ambiguous. The germline CDR1 and CDR2 sequences are DFQATT and SNEGSKA (reference sequence). The CDR3 length is 15 residues. Between the trimmed V and J ends, which lost 4 bases and 0 bases, there was a span of 12 bases.

This clonotype was seen at least ten times. The gene calls are TRBV13 and TRBJ2-2; 11 nucleotides line up with TRBD1. V dropped 3 bases and J dropped 3; count of bases not matched to a gene: 0. This CDR3 contains 15 residues. Germline V gene data show CDR1 as PRHDT and CDR2 as FYEKMQ (reference sequence). The CDR3 protein is CASSLGQGDTGELFF. The CDR3 DNA is TGTGCCAGCAGCTTGGGACAGGGGGACACCGGGGAGCTGTTTTTT.

This clonotype was seen ten or more times. This chain links TRBV20-1 with TRBJ2-1, with D tentatively TRBD1 or TRBD2 (5 bases each). Trimming removed 0 bases at V and 3 bases at J, with 21 bases between. The CDR3 extends over 18 amino acids. Germline loops: CDR1 DFQATT, CDR2 SNEGSKA (reference sequence). The CDR3 protein is CSARDHWAARGYYNEQFF. The CDR3 DNA sequence: TGCAGTGCTAGAGATCACTGGGCAGCGAGGGGCTACTACAATGAGCAGTTCTTC.

As to this clonotype: This could be a read error, since a much larger clone is one nucleotide away. J is TRBJ2-1 and V is TRBV3-1, with D perhaps matching TRBD1 or TRBD2 (5 bases each). Near its end, the DNA agrees better with TRBJ2-3, so the J call may be wrong. The V gene's germline CDR1 is LGHDT and CDR2 YNNKEL (reference sequence). This CDR3 contains 17 residues. CDR3 bases: TGTGCCAGCAGCCAAGGGAGGATAGGGGACCGCACAGATGCGCAGTATTTT. It is translated as CASSQGRIGDRTDAQYF.

As to this clonotype: It differs at one base from a far larger clone, so likely a read error. The chain links TRBV7-2 to TRBJ2-4; 14 bases are a match to TRBD2. The DNA matches TRBJ2-7 better at its end, which makes the J call doubtful. The CDR3 sequence is 16 residues long. The germline V gene encodes CDR1 SGHTA and CDR2 FQGNSA. DNA for the CDR3: TGTGCCAGCAGCTTCGGGACTAGCGGGGGAACCTACGAGCAGTACTTC. As protein: CASSFGTSGGTYEQYF.

This clonotype showed up many times. The rearrangement uses TRBV7-3 and TRBJ2-3; maybe TRBD1 (6 bases). The CDR3 has 14 residues. Trimming took off 2 bases at V and 6 bases at J, with 12 bases between the two ends. Germline assignment: CDR1 SGHTA and CDR2 FQGTGA. CDR3 nucleotides: TGTGCCAGCAGCTTACAGGGGCCTGTGGATACGCAGTATTTT. Residues: CASSLQGPVDTQYF.

This clonotype showed up many times. This sequence joins TRBV5-1 and TRBJ2-5, with 13 bases aligning to TRBD2. Unmatched junction bases numbered 4, after V lost 7 bases and J lost 1 base. This CDR3 is built from 15 residues. Germline CDR1 SGHRS, CDR2 YFSETQ. CDR3 region: CASFRTSGGQETQYF. As DNA, the CDR3 is TGCGCCAGCTTCCGGACTAGCGGGGGCCAAGAGACCCAGTACTTC.

This clonotype was detected ten times or more. This chain connects TRBV14 to TRBJ2-3; D is tentatively TRBD1 or TRBD2 (5 bases each). CDR1 and CDR2 (germline): SGHDN, FVKESK. The CDR3 consists of 14 residues. The ends were cut back, 0 bases at V and 6 bases at J, with 10 bases in the middle. Here the CDR3 DNA reads TGTGCCAGCAGCCAAGACGTCTGGGGGGATACGCAGTATTTT. It specifies CASSQDVWGDTQYF.

This clonotype was counted ten times or more. The chain combines TRBV5-4 with TRBJ2-7; 8 positions match TRBD1. Germline trimming cut 6 bases from V and 1 base from J; bases unmatched to any gene: 3. From germline, CDR1 is SGHNT and CDR2 YYREEE (reference sequence). The CDR3 is 13 residues long. The CDR3 nucleotides are TGTGCCAGCACGTGGGACAGGTCCTACGAGCAGTACTTC. The encoded protein is CASTWDRSYEQYF.

The table lists this clonotype with many counts. The gene calls are TRBV3-1 and TRBJ1-4; D not resolved. The V and J ends lost 4 bases and 8 bases respectively, with 11 bases between them. The length of the CDR3 is 13 residues. CDR1 and CDR2 (germline): LGHDT, YNNKEL (reference sequence). The CDR3 sequence is CASSLRTREKLFF. CDR3 coding DNA: TGTGCCAGCAGCCTCCGGACTAGGGAAAAACTGTTTTTT.